This TCR beta chain originates from a study of identical twins. In TCRdb, the 5' RACE reads were re-called with MiXCR into one record per CDR3 protein. Of approximately 620,000 distinct CDR3 sequences listed, over 8.5% were seen once; the top ten hold approximately 0.94%. This clonotype was seen only a few times. Another study also made use of these data, one on yellow fever vaccine responses in identical twins.

This TCR derives from a young woman in good health. The source material was PBMCs.

CDR3 amino acids: CASRIDREYGYTF. The CDR3, as DNA: TGTGCCAGCAGAATCGACAGGGAGTATGGCTACACCTTC. The chain couples TRBV6-2 or TRBV6-3 to TRBJ1-2, with TRBD1 matching 7 bases. The V segment lost 6 bases and the J segment 5 bases; nucleotides outside the gene matches: 6. This CDR3 contains 13 residues. Germline V gene lookup returns CDR1 MNHEY and CDR2 SVGEGT.